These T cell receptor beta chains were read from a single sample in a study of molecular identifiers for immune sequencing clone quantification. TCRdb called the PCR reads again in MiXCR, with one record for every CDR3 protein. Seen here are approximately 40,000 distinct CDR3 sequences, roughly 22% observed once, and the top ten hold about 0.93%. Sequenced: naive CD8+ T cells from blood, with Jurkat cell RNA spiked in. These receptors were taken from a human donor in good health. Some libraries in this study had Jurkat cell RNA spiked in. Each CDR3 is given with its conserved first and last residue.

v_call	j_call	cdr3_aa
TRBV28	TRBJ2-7	CASSSGLSYEQYF
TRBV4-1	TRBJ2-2	CASSQLTRDRGLGELFF
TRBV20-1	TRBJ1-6	CSALLVTGDLSSYNSPLHF
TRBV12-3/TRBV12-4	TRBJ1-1	CASSLAGGATEALF
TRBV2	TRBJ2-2	CASSEHSTGELLF
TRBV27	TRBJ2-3	CASSLFLSAEDTQYF
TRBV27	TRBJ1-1	CASSLARDRGQAFF
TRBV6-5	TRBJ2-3	CASSFTSERGGPDTQYF
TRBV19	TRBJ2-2	CASRGGQGGNTGELFF
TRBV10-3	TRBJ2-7	CAISESISGGPFFYEQYF
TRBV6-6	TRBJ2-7	CASSETGTGSYEQYF
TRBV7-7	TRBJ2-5	CASSPKQGIQETQYF
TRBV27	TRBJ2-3	CASKAGDGTDTQYF
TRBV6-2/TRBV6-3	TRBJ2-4	CASSYEVQGVLAKNIQYF
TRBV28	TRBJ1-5	CASSLYQGNQPQHF